Below, 6 T cell receptor beta chains from the same sample are listed, as sequenced in a study of beta chain features in type 1 diabetes. The authors reverse transcribed all of the isolated RNA, so sequencing captured expressed TCRB transcripts. Sequenced by immunoSEQ multiplex PCR; TCRdb stores in-frame clones only, minus some. The sample lists approximately 340,000 clones, over 13% occurring once. Sample: naive CD4+ T cells from blood. The receptor set was obtained from a woman aged 18 to 35 in good health.

The chain carries TRBV4-2 and TRBJ2-2; D possibly corresponds to TRBD2 (5 bases). CDR1 LGHNA and CDR2 YNFKEQ come from the germline V gene. V was cut by 0 bases and J by 0 bases, with 8 bases left in between. The CDR3 sequence is 16 residues long. The CDR3 is CASSQELATNTGELFF. The CDR3 region has the DNA TGTGCCAGCAGCCAAGAGCTAGCTACGAACACCGGGGAGCTGTTTTTT.

The chain carries TRBV5-4 and TRBJ1-1; the D is unclear. CDR1 is SGHNT, CDR2 YYREEE, per germline (reference sequence). This CDR3 region has 14 residues. V lost 1 base and J lost 0, with 7 bases in between. CDR3 amino acids: CASSLTRVNTEAFF. For the CDR3, the DNA is TGTGCCAGCAGCTTGACGCGGGTGAACACTGAAGCTTTCTTT.

The J gene is TRBJ2-7, the V gene TRBV6-5; tentative D call: TRBD2 (7 bases). The CDR3 has 11 amino acids. Deletions cut 11 bases from V and 0 bases from J, with 8 bases between. Germline CDR1 and CDR2: MNHEY and SVGAGI. The CDR3 bases are TGTGCCGCGGGGGCCTCCTACGAGCAGTACTTC. The encoded protein is CAAGASYEQYF.

This clone was seen more than once but under ten times. This chain uses TRBV30 with TRBJ2-6; no definite D call. The CDR3 is made up of 15 amino acids. The germline V and J ends were trimmed by 2 bases and 2 bases, with 10 bases remaining between them. Germline CDR1 GTSNPN, CDR2 SVGIG (reference sequence). CDR3 residues: CAWSLLSTGANVLTF. The CDR3 DNA is TGTGCCTGGAGTCTACTCTCGACTGGGGCCAACGTCCTGACTTTC.

The J gene is TRBJ2-4, the V gene TRBV16, with D maybe TRBD2 (6 bases). The CDR3 consists of 15 residues. The V end was cut by 1 base, the J end by 2 bases, with 9 bases between. CDR1 is KGHSY, CDR2 FQNENV, per germline. CDR3 region: CASSQFGGTKNIQYF. DNA of the CDR3: TGTGCCAGCAGCCAATTCGGGGGAACCAAAAACATTCAGTACTTC.

The sample holds a few counts of this clone. CDR3 coding DNA: TGTGCCTGGAGTACCGGGACAGGGGATACCGGGGAGCTGTTTTTT. It is translated as CAWSTGTGDTGELFF. The gene calls are TRBV30 and TRBJ2-2; 10 positions match TRBD1. Looked up from germline, CDR1 is GTSNPN and CDR2 is SVGIG (reference sequence). This CDR3 is built from 15 residues. V lost 2 bases to trimming and J lost 5 bases; unmatched junction nucleotides: 5. The variable domain in full, completed from reference TRBV30 and TRBJ2-2, reads SQTIHQWPATLVQPVGSPLSLECTVEGTSNPNLYWYRQAAGRGLQLLFYSVGIGQISSEVPQNLSASRPQDRQFILSSKKLLLSDSGFYLCAWSTGTGDTGELFFGEGSRLTVL.